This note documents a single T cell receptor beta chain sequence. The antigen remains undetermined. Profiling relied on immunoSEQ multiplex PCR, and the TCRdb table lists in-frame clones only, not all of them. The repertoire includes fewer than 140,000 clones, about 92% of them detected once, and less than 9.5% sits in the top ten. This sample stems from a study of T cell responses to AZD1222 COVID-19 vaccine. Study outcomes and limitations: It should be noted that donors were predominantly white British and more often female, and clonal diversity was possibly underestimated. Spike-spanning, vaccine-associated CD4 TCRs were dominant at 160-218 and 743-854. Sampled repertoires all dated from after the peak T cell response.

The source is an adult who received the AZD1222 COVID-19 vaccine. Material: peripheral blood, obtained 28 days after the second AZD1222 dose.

CDR3 in DNA: TGTGCCAGTAGTATAGATTCGGTCTGGGGCTCGCCCCTCCACTTT. It is translated as CASSIDSVWGSPLHF. This chain links TRBV19 with TRBJ1-6, with D maybe TRBD1 (5 bases). CDR3 length: 15 residues. V lost 0 bases, J lost 13 bases, and 16 bases lay in between. The germline V gene has CDR1 LNHDA and CDR2 SQIVND (reference sequence).